This T cell receptor beta chain was identified in a study of blood T cell repertoires in COVID-19. As for the study in general: The study drew acute and convalescent COVID-19 samples from the United States, Italy and Spain. Sample material is recorded as cDNA or gDNA derived from T cells, B-cell-depleted T cells, or PBMCs.

How the authors handled the data: Amplifying reference gene primers gave estimates of nucleated cell counts. TCRdb's table, derived via immunoSEQ multiplex PCR, lists solely in-frame clones and lacks some. V and J calls and clone size are given by that table; D and trimming were obtained from the DNA. The sample yields roughly 160,000 clones, approximately 83% seen once. Per the germline V gene, CDR1 is SGHNT and CDR2 is YYREEE (reference sequence). This CDR3 region has 14 residues. The V end lost 0 bases, the J end lost 7 bases, and 11 bases lay between the germline ends. Sequencing input: peripheral blood. V gene TRBV5-4 combines with J gene TRBJ1-3; the D gene is possibly TRBD1 (5 bases). The TCR was taken from an elderly woman with acute or convalescent COVID-19. The CDR3 coding sequence is TGTGCCAGCAGCTTGGTACAGGCCCCCAACACCATATATTTT. Translated, it gives CASSLVQAPNTIYF. Using reference TRBV5-4 and TRBJ1-3 for the parts outside the CDR3, the full variable domain is ETGVTQSPTHLIKTRGQQVTLRCSSQSGHNTVSWYQQALGQGPQFIFQYYREEENGRGNFPPRFSGLQFPNYSSELNVNALELDDSALYLCASSLVQAPNTIYFGEGSWLTVV.